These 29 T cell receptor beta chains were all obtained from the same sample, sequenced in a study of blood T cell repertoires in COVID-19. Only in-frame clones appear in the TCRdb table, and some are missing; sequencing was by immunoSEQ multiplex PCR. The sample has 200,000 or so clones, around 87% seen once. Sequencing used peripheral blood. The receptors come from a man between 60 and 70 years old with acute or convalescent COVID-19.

CDR3 DNA sequence: TGCGCCAGCAGCCGAGGACAGGGGGCGAACACTGAAGCTTTCTTT. Translated: CASSRGQGANTEAFF. V and J are TRBV4-1 and TRBJ1-1; TRBD1 matches at 11 bases. The CDR3 runs 15 residues. Germline V CDR1 and CDR2: MGHRA, YSYEKL. After removal of 4 bases from V and 1 base from J, the junction contained 2 bases not matched to a gene.

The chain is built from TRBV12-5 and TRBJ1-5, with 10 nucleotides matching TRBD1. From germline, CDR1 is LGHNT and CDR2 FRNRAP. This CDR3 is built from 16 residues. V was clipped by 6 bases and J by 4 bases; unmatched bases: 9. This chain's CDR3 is CASGPDRGLRNQPQHF. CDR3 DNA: TGTGCTAGTGGACCAGACAGGGGGCTGAGAAATCAGCCCCAGCATTTT.

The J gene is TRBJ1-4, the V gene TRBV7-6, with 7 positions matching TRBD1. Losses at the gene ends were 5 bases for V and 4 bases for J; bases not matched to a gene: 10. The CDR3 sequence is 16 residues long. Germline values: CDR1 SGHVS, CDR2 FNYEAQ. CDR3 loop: CASSPEQGKVNEKLFF. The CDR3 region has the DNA TGTGCCAGCAGCCCGGAACAGGGGAAGGTTAATGAAAAACTGTTTTTT.

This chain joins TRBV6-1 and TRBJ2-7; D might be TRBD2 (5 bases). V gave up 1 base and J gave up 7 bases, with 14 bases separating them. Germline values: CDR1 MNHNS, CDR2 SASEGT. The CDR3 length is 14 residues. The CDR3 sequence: CASSEGLGSMEQYF. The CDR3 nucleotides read TGTGCCAGCAGTGAAGGTTTGGGGAGTATGGAGCAGTACTTC.

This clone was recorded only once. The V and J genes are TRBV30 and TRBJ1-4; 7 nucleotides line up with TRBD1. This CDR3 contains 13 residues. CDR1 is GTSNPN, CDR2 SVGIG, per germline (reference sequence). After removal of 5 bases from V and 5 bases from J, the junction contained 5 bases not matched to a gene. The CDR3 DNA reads TGTGCCTGGGGGGACAGTTACAATGAAAAACTGTTTTTT. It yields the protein CAWGDSYNEKLFF.

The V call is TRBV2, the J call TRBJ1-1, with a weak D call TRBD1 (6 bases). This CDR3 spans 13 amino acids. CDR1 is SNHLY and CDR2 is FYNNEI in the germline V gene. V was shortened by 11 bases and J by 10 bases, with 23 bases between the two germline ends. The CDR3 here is CAQQIWGHARAFF. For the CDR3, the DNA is TGTGCCCAGCAGATTTGGGGGCATGCCCGAGCTTTCTTT.

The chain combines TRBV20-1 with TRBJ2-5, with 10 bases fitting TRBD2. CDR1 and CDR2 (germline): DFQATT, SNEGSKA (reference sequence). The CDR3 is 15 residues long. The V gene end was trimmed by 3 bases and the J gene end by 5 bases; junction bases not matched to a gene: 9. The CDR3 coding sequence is TGCAGTGCTAGTCCTAGCGGGGGCCTGCTGGAGACCCAGTACTTC. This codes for CSASPSGGLLETQYF.

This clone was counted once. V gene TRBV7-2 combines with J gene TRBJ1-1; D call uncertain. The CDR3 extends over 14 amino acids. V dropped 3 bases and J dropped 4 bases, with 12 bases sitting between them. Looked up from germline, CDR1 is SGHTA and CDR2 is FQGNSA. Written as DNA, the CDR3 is TGTGCCAGCAGCTTCCCATTTGGGAGCACTGAAGCTTTCTTT. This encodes CASSFPFGSTEAFF.

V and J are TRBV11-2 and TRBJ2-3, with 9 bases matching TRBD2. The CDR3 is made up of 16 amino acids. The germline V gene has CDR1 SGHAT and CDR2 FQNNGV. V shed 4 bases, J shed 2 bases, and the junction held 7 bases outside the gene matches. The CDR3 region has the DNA TGTGCCAGCAGCTCTAGCGGGGCGCCAGTCACAGATACGCAGTATTTT. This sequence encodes CASSSSGAPVTDTQYF.

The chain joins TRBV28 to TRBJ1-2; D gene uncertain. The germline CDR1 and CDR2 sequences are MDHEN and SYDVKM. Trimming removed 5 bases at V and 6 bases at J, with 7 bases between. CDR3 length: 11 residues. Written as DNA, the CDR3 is TGTGCCAGCAGTACTTATGATGGCTACACCTTC. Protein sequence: CASSTYDGYTF.

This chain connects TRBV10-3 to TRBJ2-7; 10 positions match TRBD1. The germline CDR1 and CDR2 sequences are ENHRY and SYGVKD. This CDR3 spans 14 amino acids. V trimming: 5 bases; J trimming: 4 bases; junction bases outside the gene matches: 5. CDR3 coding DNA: TGTGCCATCAGTAGGACAGGGGGGCAATACGAGCAGTACTTC. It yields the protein CAISRTGGQYEQYF.

The CDR3 sequence: CASRRQGGGYTF. In DNA, the CDR3 is TGTGCCAGCCGACGACAGGGAGGCGGCTACACCTTC. The rearrangement joins TRBV6-5 to TRBJ1-2, with 7 positions matching TRBD1. Germline assignment: CDR1 MNHEY and CDR2 SVGAGI. V lost 8 bases to trimming and J lost 8 bases; unmatched junction nucleotides: 8. The CDR3 has 12 amino acids.

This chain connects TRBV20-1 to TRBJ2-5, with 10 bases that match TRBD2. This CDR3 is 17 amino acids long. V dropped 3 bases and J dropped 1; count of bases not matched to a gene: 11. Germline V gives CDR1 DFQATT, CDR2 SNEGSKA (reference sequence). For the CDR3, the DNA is TGCAGTGCTAGTTCGGGGCTAGCGGGGGAGCTCCAAGAGACCCAGTACTTC. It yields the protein CSASSGLAGELQETQYF.

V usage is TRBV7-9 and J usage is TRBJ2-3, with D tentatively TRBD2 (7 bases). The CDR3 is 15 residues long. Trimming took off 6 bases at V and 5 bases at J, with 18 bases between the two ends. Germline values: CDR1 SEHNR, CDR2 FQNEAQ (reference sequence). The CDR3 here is CASRRAGARGDTQYF. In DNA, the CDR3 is TGTGCCAGCAGGAGGGCGGGGGCCCGGGGAGATACGCAGTATTTT.

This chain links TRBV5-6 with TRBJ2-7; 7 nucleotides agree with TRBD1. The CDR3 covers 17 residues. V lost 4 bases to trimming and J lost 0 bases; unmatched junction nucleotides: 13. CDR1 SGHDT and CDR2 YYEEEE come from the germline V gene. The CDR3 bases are TGTGCCAGCAGCCCACAACCCCGGGACAGAAGCTCCTACGAGCAGTACTTC. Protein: CASSPQPRDRSSYEQYF.

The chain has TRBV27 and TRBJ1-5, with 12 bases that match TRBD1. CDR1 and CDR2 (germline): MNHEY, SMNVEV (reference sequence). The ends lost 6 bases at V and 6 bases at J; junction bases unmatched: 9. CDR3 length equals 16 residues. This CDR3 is CASSQTGQGAFQPQHF. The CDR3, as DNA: TGTGCCAGCAGCCAGACGGGACAGGGGGCTTTTCAGCCCCAGCATTTT.

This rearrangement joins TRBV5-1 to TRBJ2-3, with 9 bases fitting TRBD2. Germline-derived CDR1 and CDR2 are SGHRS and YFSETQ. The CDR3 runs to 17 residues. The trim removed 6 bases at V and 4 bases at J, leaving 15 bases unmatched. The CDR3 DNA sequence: TGCGCCAGCACGCCCGTGGGGCGGGGGGGCCGCGCAGATACGCAGTATTTT. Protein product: CASTPVGRGGRADTQYF. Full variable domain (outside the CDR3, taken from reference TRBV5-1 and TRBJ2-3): KAGVTQTPRYLIKTRGQQVTLSCSPISGHRSVSWYQQTPGQGLQFLFEYFSETQRNKGNFPGRFSGRQFSNSRSEMNVSTLELGDSALYLCASTPVGRGGRADTQYFGPGTRLTVL.

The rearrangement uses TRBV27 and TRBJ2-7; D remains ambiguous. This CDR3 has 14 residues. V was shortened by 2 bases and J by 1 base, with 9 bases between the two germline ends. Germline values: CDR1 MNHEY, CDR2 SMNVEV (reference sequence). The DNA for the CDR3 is TGTGCCAGCAGTTTAAGTACCGGTTCCTACGAGCAGTACTTC. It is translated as CASSLSTGSYEQYF.

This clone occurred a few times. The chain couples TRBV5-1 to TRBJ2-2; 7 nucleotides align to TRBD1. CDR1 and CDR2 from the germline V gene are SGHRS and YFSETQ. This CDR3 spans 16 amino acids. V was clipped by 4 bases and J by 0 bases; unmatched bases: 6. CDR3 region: CASSLRDRANTGELFF. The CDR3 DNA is TGCGCCAGCAGCCTCAGGGACAGAGCGAACACCGGGGAGCTGTTTTTT.

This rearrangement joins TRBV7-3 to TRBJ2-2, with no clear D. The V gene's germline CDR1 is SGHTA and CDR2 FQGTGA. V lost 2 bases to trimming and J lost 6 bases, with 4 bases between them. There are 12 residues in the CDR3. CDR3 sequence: CASSLYSGELFF. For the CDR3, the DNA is TGTGCCAGCAGCTTATATTCCGGGGAGCTGTTTTTT.

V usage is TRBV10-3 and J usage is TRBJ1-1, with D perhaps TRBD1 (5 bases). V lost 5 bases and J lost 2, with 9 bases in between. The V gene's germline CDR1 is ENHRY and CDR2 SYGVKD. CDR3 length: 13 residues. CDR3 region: CAISSGGNTEAFF. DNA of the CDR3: TGTGCCATCAGTTCCGGGGGAAACACTGAAGCTTTCTTT.

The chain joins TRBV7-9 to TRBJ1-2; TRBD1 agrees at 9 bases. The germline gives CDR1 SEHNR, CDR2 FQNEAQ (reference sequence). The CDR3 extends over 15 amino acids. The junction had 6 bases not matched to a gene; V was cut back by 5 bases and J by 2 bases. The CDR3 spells CASSRTGAGNYGYTF. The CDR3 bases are TGTGCCAGCAGCCGGACAGGGGCTGGGAACTATGGCTACACCTTC.

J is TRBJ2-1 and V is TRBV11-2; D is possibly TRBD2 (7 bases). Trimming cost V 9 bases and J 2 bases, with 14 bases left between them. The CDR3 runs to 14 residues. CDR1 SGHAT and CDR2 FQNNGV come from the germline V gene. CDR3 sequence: CASTRGGPYNEQFF. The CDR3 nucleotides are TGTGCCAGTACCCGCGGGGGCCCCTACAATGAGCAGTTCTTC.

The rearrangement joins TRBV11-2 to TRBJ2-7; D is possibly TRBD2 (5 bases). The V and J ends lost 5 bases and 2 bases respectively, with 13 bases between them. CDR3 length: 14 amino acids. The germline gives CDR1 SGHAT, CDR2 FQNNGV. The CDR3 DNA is TGTGCCAGCAGCCCCCCCGGGGTCCCCTACGAGCAGTACTTC. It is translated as CASSPPGVPYEQYF.

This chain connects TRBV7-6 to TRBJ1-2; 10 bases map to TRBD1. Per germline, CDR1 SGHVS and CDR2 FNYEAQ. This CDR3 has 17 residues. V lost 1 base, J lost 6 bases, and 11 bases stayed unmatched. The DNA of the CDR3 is TGTGCCAGCAGCTTAGAGTGGGGGCGGACAGGGGGTAATGGCTACACCTTC. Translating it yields CASSLEWGRTGGNGYTF.

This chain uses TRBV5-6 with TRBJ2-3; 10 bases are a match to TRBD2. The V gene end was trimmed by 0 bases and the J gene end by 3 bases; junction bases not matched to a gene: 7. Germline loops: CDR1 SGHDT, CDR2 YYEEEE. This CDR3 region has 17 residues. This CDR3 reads CASSLGLAGAQTDTQYF. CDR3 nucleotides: TGTGCCAGCAGCTTGGGGCTAGCGGGGGCCCAAACAGATACGCAGTATTTT. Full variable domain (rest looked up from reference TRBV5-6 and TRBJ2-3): DAGVTQSPTHLIKTRGQQVTLRCSPKSGHDTVSWYQQALGQGPQFIFQYYEEEERQRGNFPDRFSGHQFPNYSSELNVNALLLGDSALYLCASSLGLAGAQTDTQYFGPGTRLTVL.

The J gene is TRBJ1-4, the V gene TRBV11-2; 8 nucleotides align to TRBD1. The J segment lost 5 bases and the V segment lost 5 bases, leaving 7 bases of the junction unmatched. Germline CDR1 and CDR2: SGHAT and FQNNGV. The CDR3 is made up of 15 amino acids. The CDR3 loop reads CASSNRDRTNEKLFF. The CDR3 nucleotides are TGTGCCAGCAGCAACCGGGACAGGACCAATGAAAAACTGTTTTTT.

As DNA, the CDR3 is TGTGCTAGTGGCCCTTCCCCGGGACAGGGTTTAAATTCACCCCTCCACTTT. This translates into CASGPSPGQGLNSPLHF. The genes are TRBV12-5 and TRBJ1-6; 9 positions agree with TRBD1. With V trimmed by 6 bases and J by 7 bases, 13 bases remained unmatched. CDR1 LGHNT and CDR2 FRNRAP come from the germline V gene. There are 17 residues in the CDR3.

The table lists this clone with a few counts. The CDR3 bases are TGCGCCAGCAGCTTGGCGAGAGGGGGCTCAATCGGGGCACTACACGAGACCCAGTACTTC. It specifies CASSLARGGSIGALHETQYF. This chain uses TRBV5-1 with TRBJ2-5; 7 bases map to TRBD1. The CDR3 extends over 20 amino acids. V shed 0 bases and J 5 bases; nucleotides not matched to a gene: 22. Per germline, CDR1 SGHRS and CDR2 YFSETQ.